This is a list of T cell receptor beta chains from one sample in a study of blood T cells in healthy people across ages. MiXCR, run by TCRdb on the 5' RACE reads, gives a single entry per CDR3 protein. The sample includes almost 1 million distinct CDR3 sequences, roughly 51% seen only once; the top ten take about 20%. Sequenced: blood. The receptor source for this set is a woman in her sixties in good health. The CDR3 runs from the conserved cysteine through the conserved F or W. Each record gives: clone size, D gene, V gene, J gene, CDR3 protein, CDR3 DNA. The D gene is left open where the match is weak. Expanded clones are given a class, and other clones once, few, many or no size at all.

NA	TRBD2	TRBV5-1	TRBJ2-3	CASSVTSDTQYF	TGCGCCAGCAGCGTGACTAGCGATACGCAGTATTTT
few	NA	TRBV6-2/TRBV6-3	TRBJ2-3	CAFEWALGADTQYF	TGTGCCTTCGAGTGGGCCCTCGGTGCAGATACGCAGTATTTT
few	NA	TRBV28	TRBJ2-3	CASSSVSTDTQYF	TGTGCCAGCAGCTCCGTGAGTACAGATACGCAGTATTTT
NA	TRBD1	TRBV14	TRBJ2-7	CASRDGTASYEQYF	TGTGCCAGCAGAGATGGGACAGCTTCCTACGAGCAGTACTTC
NA	TRBD2	TRBV7-8	TRBJ2-5	CASSPWTREETQYF	TGTGCCAGCAGCCCTTGGACTAGGGAAGAGACCCAGTACTTC
NA	NA	TRBV12-3/TRBV12-4	TRBJ1-1	CASSLALGGATEAFF	TGTGCCAGCAGTTTAGCGTTGGGGGGGGCCACTGAAGCTTTCTTT
NA	TRBD1	TRBV10-1	TRBJ2-5	CASRKPGQGIKETQYF	TGCGCCAGCAGAAAACCAGGACAGGGGATTAAAGAGACCCAGTACTTC
NA	NA	TRBV7-2	TRBJ1-4	CASSLVGRGMTNEKLFF	TGTGCCAGCAGCTTAGTAGGCAGGGGAATGACTAATGAAAAACTGTTTTTT
NA	NA	TRBV6-2/TRBV6-3	TRBJ2-4	CASSYSPGLAGSENIQYF	TGTGCCAGCAGTTACAGCCCCGGTCTGGCAGGGTCGGAAAACATTCAGTACTTC
NA	TRBD2	TRBV20-1	TRBJ2-7	CSARKRGRGPYEQYF	TGCAGTGCTCGGAAGCGGGGACGAGGACCCTACGAGCAGTACTTC
NA	TRBD1	TRBV4-1	TRBJ2-7	CASGPPGQGTHEQYF	TGCGCCAGCGGCCCCCCCGGACAGGGAACCCACGAGCAGTACTTC
NA	TRBD1	TRBV3-1	TRBJ2-7	CASSRYGTDYEQYF	TGTGCCAGCAGCCGCTACGGGACAGACTACGAGCAGTACTTC
few	NA	TRBV7-6	TRBJ2-7	CASSLVGGITVSASSYEQYF	TGTGCCAGCAGCTTAGTTGGGGGGATTACGGTGTCTGCAAGCTCCTACGAGCAGTACTTC
NA	NA	TRBV20-1	TRBJ2-7	CSARGPVIPGEQYF	TGCAGTGCTAGAGGGCCCGTTATACCGGGCGAGCAGTACTTC
NA	NA	TRBV2	TRBJ1-1	CASSEAGYEAFF	TGTGCCAGCAGTGAGGCGGGCTATGAAGCTTTCTTT
NA	NA	TRBV4-1	TRBJ2-1	CASSQLISTYEQFF	TGCGCCAGCAGCCAGCTAATTTCGACCTATGAGCAGTTCTTC
NA	NA	TRBV28	TRBJ1-2	CASSFHNRLTNYGYTF	TGTGCCAGCAGTTTTCACAACAGGCTGACTAACTATGGCTACACCTTC
NA	NA	TRBV6-5	TRBJ2-3	CASSYYSSGTDTQYF	TGTGCCAGCAGTTATTATAGCTCGGGCACAGATACGCAGTATTTT
NA	NA	TRBV7-2	TRBJ1-6	CASSFLPDGNSPLHF	TGTGCCAGCAGTTTTCTCCCCGATGGCAATTCACCCCTCCACTTT
NA	NA	TRBV7-2	TRBJ2-7	CASSLYGLQGYEQYF	TGTGCCAGCAGCTTATATGGGCTGCAGGGTTACGAGCAGTACTTC
NA	NA	TRBV6-1	TRBJ2-7	CASRVGSQAYEQYF	TGTGCCAGCAGAGTGGGATCTCAAGCCTACGAGCAGTACTTC
NA	NA	TRBV10-3	TRBJ2-5	CAISENSYQETQYF	TGTGCCATCAGTGAGAACTCGTACCAAGAGACCCAGTACTTC
NA	NA	TRBV7-9	TRBJ1-2	CASSLLESNYGYTF	TGTGCCAGCAGCTTATTGGAGTCGAACTATGGCTACACCTTC
NA	TRBD2	TRBV6-1	TRBJ2-1	CASSPNRVAGLANEQFF	TGTGCCAGCAGCCCCAATCGGGTAGCGGGTCTAGCTAATGAGCAGTTCTTC
few	TRBD2	TRBV6-6	TRBJ2-7	CASSGRTRGLHEQYF	TGTGCCAGCAGCGGACGGACTAGAGGTCTCCACGAGCAGTACTTC
once	NA	TRBV12-3/TRBV12-4	TRBJ1-2	CASSLQETGNYGYTF	TGTGCCAGCAGTTTACAGGAGACGGGTAACTATGGCTACACCTTC
NA	NA	TRBV20-1	TRBJ1-2	CSSAGYGYTF	TGCAGTAGTGCCGGGTATGGCTACACCTTC
NA	TRBD2	TRBV5-1	TRBJ2-5	CASRKEAGAQETQYF	TGCGCCAGCAGGAAAGAGGCGGGAGCTCAAGAGACCCAGTACTTC
few	NA	TRBV5-1	TRBJ2-5	CASGPTGSQETQYF	TGCGCCAGCGGCCCGACAGGCAGCCAAGAGACCCAGTACTTC
NA	TRBD1	TRBV5-5	TRBJ2-7	CASSFQTGLVYEQYF	TGTGCCAGCAGTTTCCAGACAGGGTTGGTCTACGAGCAGTACTTC
NA	NA	TRBV2	TRBJ2-1	CATSARSSYNEQFF	TGTGCCACCTCAGCGAGGAGCTCCTACAATGAGCAGTTCTTC
few	NA	TRBV12-3/TRBV12-4	TRBJ2-1	CASSDPSWEQFF	TGTGCCAGCAGTGATCCTTCGTGGGAGCAGTTCTTC
NA	NA	TRBV6-5	TRBJ2-7	CASRSPVGQSYEQYF	TGTGCCAGCAGGTCACCAGTCGGACAGTCCTACGAGCAGTACTTC
NA	NA	TRBV10-3	TRBJ2-4	CAISVSGDSAADIQYF	TGTGCCATCAGTGTCTCTGGGGATTCGGCGGCGGACATTCAGTACTTC
NA	NA	TRBV7-2	TRBJ2-3	CASSFSLAPTDTQYF	TGTGCCAGCAGCTTTAGTCTAGCGCCCACAGATACGCAGTATTTT
NA	TRBD2	TRBV5-1	TRBJ2-3	CASSQGLAIQTDTQYF	TGCGCCAGCAGCCAAGGACTAGCGATTCAGACAGATACGCAGTATTTT
NA	NA	TRBV20-1	TRBJ2-1	CSASPGRVDNEQFF	TGCAGTGCCAGTCCGGGTAGAGTTGACAATGAGCAGTTCTTC
NA	NA	TRBV3-1	TRBJ2-5	CASSPRPEGTQYF	TGTGCCAGCAGCCCGAGACCGGAGGGGACCCAGTACTTC
NA	TRBD1	TRBV2	TRBJ1-6	CASTYGQGAYSPLHF	TGTGCCAGCACCTACGGACAGGGGGCATATTCACCCCTCCACTTT
few	NA	TRBV13	TRBJ2-1	CASSFLLVHNEQFF	TGTGCCAGCAGCTTCCTACTAGTTCACAATGAGCAGTTCTTC
NA	NA	TRBV30	TRBJ1-4	CAWRDSPWDAEKLFF	TGTGCCTGGAGAGATTCGCCCTGGGACGCTGAAAAACTGTTTTTT